The 28 T cell receptor beta chains listed next were all sequenced from one sample in a study of regulatory T cells in long-lasting Graves disease (dated by TCRdb to the early 2020s). The time point label, as the study defines it: newly diagnosed GD, antithyroid drugs for less than 3 months. RNA was extracted from PBMCs in TRIzol for both TCR sequencing and RNA sequencing. The library was prepared using multiplex PCR. Sequencer: Illumina HiSeq 4000. iRepertoire HTBI primers and Arm-PCR amplification of CDR3 regions were used to construct TCR beta libraries. TCRdb reanalyzed the raw reads on its own, using fastp at Q25 for trimming and MiXCR for clone calling, and kept in-frame beta chains. When rows share a CDR3 protein, they turn into one entry using the most common DNA and genes. The sample profile shows 360,000 or so distinct CDR3 sequences; 12% of them were found once. The top ten clones comprise approximately 19% of the sample.

A further study also used this sample, focusing on T cells in Graves' hyperthyroidism and ophthalmopathy.

Sequences were derived from peripheral blood mononuclear cells (PBMCs), sampled at new diagnosis, from a patient treated with antithyroid drugs. The receptors originated from a woman aged 18-35 years with Graves disease. Donor details come from another sample of the same person, matched by shared clones.

This clonotype was observed at least ten times. The chain links TRBV15 to TRBJ2-4, with 7 bases matching TRBD2. Germline V gene lookup returns CDR1 LNHNV and CDR2 YYDKDF (reference sequence). The CDR3 loop spans 13 amino acids. V lost 0 bases, J lost 9 bases, and 2 bases stayed unmatched. Written as DNA, the CDR3 is TGTGCCACCAGCAGAGATAGGGAGGGCATTCAGTACTTC. It translates to CATSRDREGIQYF. Using reference TRBV15 and TRBJ2-4 for the parts outside the CDR3, the full variable domain is DAMVIQNPRYQVTQFGKPVTLSCSQTLNHNVMYWYQQKSSQAPKLLFHYYDKDFNNEADTPDNFQSRRPNTSFCFLDIRSPGLGDTAMYLCATSRDREGIQYFGAGTRLSVL.

In this sample, this clonotype turned up many times. The chain carries TRBV14 and TRBJ2-4, with 7 bases identical to TRBD1. The CDR3 spans 15 residues. Germline V lookup: CDR1 SGHDN, CDR2 FVKESK. V lost 1 base to trimming and J lost 6 bases; unmatched junction nucleotides: 6. CDR3 sequence: CASSQVGDRLNIQYF. In DNA, the CDR3 is TGTGCCAGCAGCCAAGTGGGGGACAGACTAAACATTCAGTACTTC.

This clonotype was observed a handful of times. The chain employs TRBV7-3 and TRBJ2-1; the D gene could be TRBD1 or TRBD2 (5 bases each). Germline V lookup: CDR1 SGHTA, CDR2 FQGTGA. This CDR3 has 14 amino acids. V dropped 2 bases and J dropped 5 bases, with 10 bases sitting between them. DNA of the CDR3: TGTGCCAGCAGCTTAGCCCGGGGCGACAATGAGCAGTTCTTC. It encodes CASSLARGDNEQFF. The entire variable domain, with the rest obtained from reference TRBV7-3 and TRBJ2-1, is as follows: GAGVSQTPSNKVTEKGKYVELRCDPISGHTALYWYRQSLGQGPEFLIYFQGTGAADDSGLPNDRFFAVRPEGSVSTLKIQRTERGDSAVYLCASSLARGDNEQFFGPGTRLTVL.

This clonotype was observed many times. This chain links TRBV3-1 with TRBJ1-1; unclear D gene. CDR1 and CDR2 from the germline V gene are LGHDT and YNNKEL (reference sequence). V shed 0 bases and J shed 10 bases, with 6 bases lying between them. The CDR3 covers 11 residues. The CDR3 DNA sequence: TGTGCCAGCAGCCAAGAGGCTCGAGCTTTCTTT. As protein: CASSQEARAFF.

This clonotype was seen ten or more times. CDR3 nucleotides: TGCAGTGCTAGAGATCAGGTAGCGGGCTCAGAGACCCAGTACTTC. Translation gives CSARDQVAGSETQYF. This sequence joins TRBV20-1 and TRBJ2-5, with 7 bases fitting TRBD2. The CDR3 has 15 residues. V gave up 0 bases and J gave up 4 bases; unmatched junction bases: 8. The germline CDR1 and CDR2 sequences are DFQATT and SNEGSKA (reference sequence).

This clonotype was counted at least ten times. The chain joins TRBV28 to TRBJ2-1, with TRBD2 matching 9 bases. The CDR3 has 17 amino acids. CDR1 is MDHEN and CDR2 is SYDVKM in the germline V gene. Losses at the gene ends were 1 base for V and 7 bases for J; bases not matched to a gene: 11. The CDR3 region is CASSLSVFAGGLNEQFF. For the CDR3, the DNA is TGTGCCAGCAGTTTATCTGTTTTCGCGGGAGGGTTAAATGAGCAGTTCTTC.

This clonotype was seen repeatedly, ten times or more. The CDR3 nucleotides are TGCAGTGCTGCGCGGGGGGCAATCTACAATGAGCAGTTCTTC. Its translation: CSAARGAIYNEQFF. This rearrangement joins TRBV20-1 to TRBJ2-1; TRBD2 matches 8 bases. CDR3 length: 14 amino acids. Trimming removed 5 bases from V and 3 bases from J; junction bases left unmatched: 6. Per germline, CDR1 DFQATT and CDR2 SNEGSKA (reference sequence).

This clonotype was seen many times. This rearrangement joins TRBV9 to TRBJ2-1, with 7 bases fitting TRBD1. The J segment lost 10 bases and the V segment lost 6 bases, leaving 19 bases of the junction unmatched. The CDR3 runs to 16 residues. Germline V gene sequence: CDR1 SGDLS, CDR2 YYNGEE. The CDR3 DNA follows: TGTGCCAGCACAAAGCAGTTAGAGGGGGCCCACTTAGAGCAGTTCTTC. It codes for CASTKQLEGAHLEQFF.

In its sample, this clonotype was seen many times. V is TRBV2 and J is TRBJ2-1, with 9 bases that match TRBD2. V was pared by 7 bases and J by 6 bases, with 7 bases of the junction left unmatched. CDR3 length: 14 amino acids. Germline CDR1 reads SNHLY; CDR2 reads FYNNEI. The CDR3 coding sequence is TGTGCCAGCACCGTTGGACTAGCGAGCAATGAGCAGTTCTTC. This encodes CASTVGLASNEQFF.

This clonotype was observed a few times. This chain links TRBV12-3 or TRBV12-4 with TRBJ2-1, with 10 nucleotides matching TRBD2. CDR3 size: 15 residues. V was pared by 7 bases and J by 3 bases, with 6 bases of the junction left unmatched. Here the CDR3 reads CASNLAGGSYNEQFF. As DNA, the CDR3 is TGTGCCAGCAACTTAGCGGGAGGAAGCTACAATGAGCAGTTCTTC.

This clonotype has at least ten counts. This chain connects TRBV6-5 to TRBJ2-5; 8 nucleotides align to TRBD2. Germline CDR1 reads MNHEY; CDR2 reads SVGAGI. This CDR3 contains 18 residues. The ends lost 0 bases at V and 3 bases at J; junction bases unmatched: 12. CDR3 protein: CASSYSSYDAGGEETQYF. The CDR3 region has the DNA TGTGCCAGCAGTTACTCGAGTTATGACGCGGGGGGCGAAGAGACCCAGTACTTC.

This clonotype was seen repeatedly, ten times or more. This sequence joins TRBV6-1 and TRBJ2-1; D might be TRBD2 (5 bases). The length of the CDR3 is 15 residues. V gave up 5 bases and J gave up 7 bases, with 18 bases separating them. Germline V gives CDR1 MNHNS, CDR2 SASEGT. The CDR3 region has the DNA TGTGCCAGCAGTCTCAGCGGCTACCTACGGAATGAGCAGTTCTTC. Its translation: CASSLSGYLRNEQFF.

This clonotype was detected ten times or more. The chain recombines TRBV28 with TRBJ2-5; D call uncertain. V gave up 2 bases and J gave up 2 bases, with 9 bases separating them. The CDR3 contains 14 residues. Germline CDR1 and CDR2: MDHEN and SYDVKM. CDR3 nucleotide sequence: TGTGCCAGCAGTTTAAGTCTTGGGCAAGAGACCCAGTACTTC. Its protein product is CASSLSLGQETQYF. Together with reference TRBV28 and TRBJ2-5, the CDR3 gives the full variable domain: DVKVTQSSRYLVKRTGEKVFLECVQDMDHENMFWYRQDPGLGLRLIYFSYDVKMKEKGDIPEGYSVSREKKERFSLILESASTNQTSMYLCASSLSLGQETQYFGPGTRLLVL.

This clonotype was seen many times. This chain uses TRBV5-1 with TRBJ2-2; weak D call: TRBD2 (6 bases). This CDR3 comprises 16 residues. Trimming took off 9 bases at V and 7 bases at J, with 25 bases between the two ends. Per the germline V gene, CDR1 is SGHRS and CDR2 is YFSETQ. This CDR3 is CAIRLPGPSSDGELFF. In nucleotides, the CDR3 is TGCGCCATTAGACTACCGGGACCTTCTAGCGACGGGGAGCTGTTTTTT. Full variable domain (missing parts from reference TRBV5-1 and TRBJ2-2): KAGVTQTPRYLIKTRGQQVTLSCSPISGHRSVSWYQQTPGQGLQFLFEYFSETQRNKGNFPGRFSGRQFSNSRSEMNVSTLELGDSALYLCAIRLPGPSSDGELFFGEGSRLTVL.

There are many counts of this clonotype. The gene calls are TRBV10-3 and TRBJ2-7; the D gene is possibly TRBD2 (6 bases). The V end lost 4 bases, the J end lost 9 bases, and 25 bases lay between the germline ends. The CDR3 length is 16 residues. CDR1 and CDR2 from the germline V gene are ENHRY and SYGVKD. The CDR3 reads CAISALPELSGDGQYF. CDR3 DNA sequence: TGTGCCATCAGTGCCCTTCCTGAACTCTCGGGGGACGGGCAGTACTTC.

The table lists this clonotype with many counts. The CDR3 loop reads CASSPLSASSGANVLTF. The CDR3, as DNA: TGTGCCAGCTCACCACTATCGGCCAGCTCTGGGGCCAACGTCCTGACTTTC. The gene calls are TRBV18 and TRBJ2-6; D is unresolved. Germline assignment: CDR1 KGHSH and CDR2 LQKENI. The CDR3 runs 17 residues. V was shortened by 1 base and J by 0 bases, with 10 bases between the two germline ends.

The rearrangement links TRBV7-2 to TRBJ1-4; D is undetermined. V was clipped by 0 bases and J by 3 bases, with 8 bases between them. The CDR3 spans 15 residues. Germline V gives CDR1 SGHTA, CDR2 FQGNSA. The CDR3 DNA follows: TGTGCCAGCAGCTTAGCCCCAAACGCTAATGAAAAACTGTTTTTT. Amino acids: CASSLAPNANEKLFF.

This clonotype was found many times. The J gene is TRBJ2-7, the V gene TRBV7-9; D is possibly TRBD1 or TRBD2 (5 bases each). Germline CDR1 is SEHNR and CDR2 is FQNEAQ (reference sequence). The CDR3 sequence is 15 residues long. The V end lost 2 bases, the J end lost 0 bases, and 11 bases lay between the germline ends. The DNA for the CDR3 is TGTGCCAGCAGCTTATTCGAGGGGAGCTCCTACGAGCAGTACTTC. This gives the protein CASSLFEGSSYEQYF.

This clonotype has only a few counts. V usage is TRBV14 and J usage is TRBJ2-1, with 8 bases identical to TRBD1. Germline lookup yields CDR1 SGHDN and CDR2 FVKESK. The CDR3 covers 19 residues. Germline trimming cut 5 bases from V and 6 bases from J; bases unmatched to any gene: 21. The CDR3 here is CASSYSLGQGRVDPNEQFF. The DNA of the CDR3 is TGTGCCAGCAGCTATAGCCTCGGACAGGGACGTGTGGACCCCAATGAGCAGTTCTTC.

This clonotype was counted a few times. V and J are TRBV20-1 and TRBJ2-7, with 8 bases that match TRBD2. Trimming at V came to 3 bases and at J to 3 bases, leaving 10 bases not matched to a gene. The CDR3 sequence is 15 residues long. The germline gives CDR1 DFQATT, CDR2 SNEGSKA (reference sequence). CDR3 in DNA: TGCAGTGCTAGTCGTATAGCGGGGTCCCTCTACGAGCAGTACTTC. It encodes CSASRIAGSLYEQYF.

This clonotype occurred many times. This chain links TRBV7-9 with TRBJ1-1; D remains unclear. CDR1 is SEHNR, CDR2 FQNEAQ, per germline (reference sequence). The CDR3 contains 15 residues. Trimming removed 5 bases at V and 3 bases at J, with 16 bases between. The CDR3 reads CASSMDRGRHTEAFF. The CDR3 DNA sequence: TGTGCCAGCAGCATGGACCGCGGGAGACACACTGAAGCTTTCTTT.

This clonotype was picked up a small number of times. The rearrangement joins TRBV2 to TRBJ1-2, with no clear D. This CDR3 contains 13 residues. Germline values: CDR1 SNHLY, CDR2 FYNNEI. Trimming cost V 6 bases and J 7 bases, with 15 bases left between them. As DNA, the CDR3 is TGTGCCAGCAGGGCGGATCAACCGAGTGGCTACACCTTC. Amino acid sequence: CASRADQPSGYTF.

Many counts were recorded for this clonotype. The chain uses TRBV5-1 and TRBJ2-7; D not resolved. Looked up from germline, CDR1 is SGHRS and CDR2 is YFSETQ. The CDR3 covers 14 residues. V was pared by 4 bases and J by 9 bases, with 20 bases between. CDR3 sequence (DNA): TGCGCCAGCAGCCCCCGAGACACCGATCCACTGCAGTACTTC. As protein: CASSPRDTDPLQYF.

In this sample, this clonotype turned up a few times. The chain links TRBV7-9 to TRBJ2-1; D is perhaps TRBD1 (5 bases). Trimming cost V 4 bases and J 1 base, with 17 bases left between them. The CDR3 totals 17 residues. Germline CDR1 is SEHNR and CDR2 is FQNEAQ (reference sequence). CDR3 in amino acids: CASSSILVDTSYNEQFF. The DNA for the CDR3 is TGTGCCAGCAGCTCCATTCTGGTGGACACATCCTACAATGAGCAGTTCTTC.

The table lists this clonotype with many counts. CDR3 sequence: CASSLTGSRRYEQYF. In DNA form, the CDR3 reads TGTGCCAGCAGTTTAACAGGGAGTCGACGCTACGAGCAGTACTTC. This chain uses TRBV28 with TRBJ2-7; weak D call: TRBD1 (6 bases). The length of the CDR3 is 15 residues. Germline loops: CDR1 MDHEN, CDR2 SYDVKM. The V and J ends lost 2 bases and 3 bases respectively, with 14 bases between them.

CDR3 loop: CASSLVGLAGRIGKNIQYF. CDR3 DNA: TGTGCCAGCAGCTTAGTGGGACTAGCGGGGAGGATAGGGAAAAACATTCAGTACTTC. The chain uses TRBV7-2 and TRBJ2-4; 13 bases are shared with TRBD2. The V and J ends lost 1 base and 4 bases, in that order; junction bases with no gene match: 10. The CDR3 loop spans 19 amino acids. Germline assignment: CDR1 SGHTA and CDR2 FQGNSA. The full variable domain, with the rest looked up from reference TRBV7-2 and TRBJ2-4, is GAGVSQSPSNKVTEKGKDVELRCDPISGHTALYWYRQSLGQGLEFLIYFQGNSAPDKSGLPSDRFSAERTGGSVSTLTIQRTQQEDSAVYLCASSLVGLAGRIGKNIQYFGAGTRLSVL.

This clonotype was seen repeatedly, ten times or more. V gene TRBV7-3 combines with J gene TRBJ1-5; D is uncertain. V lost 3 bases and J lost 4, with 7 bases in between. CDR1 is SGHTA and CDR2 is FQGTGA in the germline V gene. The CDR3 loop spans 13 amino acids. The CDR3 protein is CASSFQMNQPQHF. CDR3 DNA sequence: TGTGCCAGCAGCTTCCAAATGAATCAGCCCCAGCATTTT.

This clonotype was counted at least ten times. The chain recombines TRBV24-1 with TRBJ2-1; 7 bases map to TRBD1. This CDR3 has 16 amino acids. V lost 3 bases to trimming and J lost 5 bases; unmatched junction nucleotides: 9. Germline V gene lookup returns CDR1 KGHDR and CDR2 SFDVKD. The CDR3 here is CATSDMTGTNNNEQFF. The CDR3 nucleotides read TGTGCCACCAGTGATATGACAGGGACCAACAACAATGAGCAGTTCTTC.